Below, 9 T cell receptor beta chains from the same sample are listed, as sequenced in a study of blood T cells in healthy people across ages. For the second PCR, which ran for about 7 to 12 cycles, a sample-barcoded 5' primer and a J-beta primer mix were used. MiXCR, applied by TCRdb to the 5' RACE reads, yields one record per CDR3 protein. The sample yields about 1.1 million distinct CDR3 sequences, roughly two fifths seen once. The sequenced material came from blood. The receptors derive from a man aged 18 to 29 in good health.

This clonotype turned up a few times. The chain employs TRBV7-8 and TRBJ2-3; the match to TRBD1 covers 7 bases. V lost 4 bases, J lost 2 bases, and 12 bases stayed unmatched. Germline V gives CDR1 SGHVS, CDR2 FQNEAQ. The CDR3 spans 17 residues. The CDR3 sequence is CASSSDRDRSFTDTQYF. CDR3 bases: TGTGCCAGCAGCTCCGACCGGGACAGAAGTTTCACAGATACGCAGTATTTT.

A remark on this clonotype: Compared with germline, one end of the junction differs, possibly owing to a read error. As DNA, the CDR3 is TGTGCCAGCAGTTTAATCTCTGGGGCCAACGTCCGGACTTTC. As protein: CASSLISGANVRTF. This chain connects TRBV27 to TRBJ2-6; TRBD1 might be the D (5 bases). Germline V CDR1 and CDR2: MNHEY, SMNVEV (reference sequence). There are 14 residues in the CDR3.

In this sample, this clonotype turned up a few times. The V call is TRBV7-9, the J call TRBJ2-1; D ambiguous. Germline CDR1 SEHNR, CDR2 FQNEAQ (reference sequence). The CDR3 has 14 residues. Trimming stripped 5 bases from V and 2 bases from J, with 10 bases between. In DNA, the CDR3 is TGTGCCAGCAGCATTTACACCACCTACAATGAGCAGTTCTTC. Residues: CASSIYTTYNEQFF.

This clonotype was counted only a few times. The chain is built from TRBV12-3 or TRBV12-4 and TRBJ1-1; D perhaps matches TRBD1 (5 bases). V gave up 10 bases and J gave up 1 base, with 13 bases separating them. The CDR3 totals 13 residues. The CDR3 sequence: CATAQGWNTEAFF. The CDR3 region has the DNA TGTGCCACCGCCCAGGGATGGAACACTGAAGCTTTCTTT.

Comments on this clonotype: This clone may be a read error of a much larger clone one base away. V and J are TRBV13 and TRBJ2-1, with no clear D. Germline V gives CDR1 PRHDT, CDR2 FYEKMQ (reference sequence). V was clipped by 7 bases and J by 8 bases, with 12 bases between them. The CDR3 spans 12 residues. The CDR3 coding sequence is TGTGCCAGCAACTTTGAGGTAGATGAGCAGTTCTTC. It codes for CASNFEVDEQFF.

This clonotype has just a few counts. CDR3 sequence (DNA): TGCAGTGCTCGACCAGCGGGGGGATCCTACAATGAGCAGTTCTTC. This codes for CSARPAGGSYNEQFF. The V and J genes are TRBV20-1 and TRBJ2-1, with 9 bases aligning to TRBD2. After removal of 5 bases from V and 1 base from J, the junction contained 6 bases not matched to a gene. Germline V gene lookup returns CDR1 DFQATT and CDR2 SNEGSKA (reference sequence). The CDR3 covers 15 residues.

Comments on this clonotype: Being one base from a much bigger clone, this may be a read error. The rearrangement links TRBV27 to TRBJ2-3; D is undetermined. The CDR3 length is 14 residues. Germline V gene data show CDR1 as MNHEY and CDR2 as SMNVEV (reference sequence). CDR3: CTSRETASTDTQYF. In DNA form, the CDR3 reads TGTACCAGCAGAGAGACGGCTAGCACAGATACGCAGTATTTT.

The chain carries TRBV20-1 and TRBJ1-5; TRBD1 agrees at 7 bases. V shed 1 base and J 6 bases; nucleotides not matched to a gene: 6. The CDR3 spans 14 residues. Germline V lookup: CDR1 DFQATT, CDR2 SNEGSKA (reference sequence). This chain's CDR3 is CSARVDRRGQPQHF. CDR3 DNA sequence: TGCAGTGCTAGAGTGGACAGGCGGGGTCAGCCCCAGCATTTT.

This clonotype was recorded many times. The chain has TRBV4-3 and TRBJ2-5, with a tentative D call TRBD1 (7 bases). The CDR3 is made up of 15 amino acids. V shed 6 bases and J shed 5 bases, with 19 bases lying between them. Germline V CDR1 and CDR2: LGHNA, YSLEER. The CDR3, as DNA: TGCGCCAGCAGTAAGACAGGGACTGTTGAGGAGACCCAGTACTTC. Translation gives CASSKTGTVEETQYF.